The 22 T cell receptor beta chains in this list originate from one sample, sequenced in a study of CD8 T cells in Susac syndrome. After extraction with the RNeasy kit, about 0.45 to 1 ug of the RNA was reverse transcribed using random hexamers. TCRdb passed the immunoSEQ multiplex PCR reads through MiXCR, listing each CDR3 protein once. The sample lists 130,000 to 150,000 distinct CDR3 sequences; 94% were seen once. Input material: CD4+ T cells from PBMCs. All receptors come from a human donor in good health.

The rearrangement links TRBV10-3 to TRBJ2-7; 9 positions agree with TRBD2. The CDR3 spans 15 residues. Germline lookup yields CDR1 ENHRY and CDR2 SYGVKD. J was trimmed by 6 bases and V by 5 bases; bases with no gene match: 11. CDR3 in amino acids: CAISQREAPLGEQYF. In DNA form, the CDR3 reads TGTGCCATCAGTCAGCGGGAGGCACCCCTCGGCGAGCAGTACTTC.

Only one count was recorded for this clonotype. This rearrangement joins TRBV7-9 to TRBJ2-5, with no clear D. Germline CDR1 SEHNR, CDR2 FQNEAQ (reference sequence). V was cut by 0 bases and J by 3 bases, with 11 bases left in between. This CDR3 comprises 15 residues. The CDR3 region has the DNA TGTGCCAGCAGCTTAGCGTGGACCAAAAAAGAGACCCAGTACTTC. It yields the protein CASSLAWTKKETQYF.

The J gene is TRBJ2-7, the V gene TRBV11-2, with D perhaps matching TRBD2 (5 bases). Trimming left V 5 bases short and J 0 bases short, with 17 bases between. The CDR3 totals 16 residues. Germline values: CDR1 SGHAT, CDR2 FQNNGV. CDR3 in DNA: TGTGCCAGCAGCCGGACTCTCAGGCTTTCCTCCTACGAGCAGTACTTC. Translation gives CASSRTLRLSSYEQYF.

The V call is TRBV5-1, the J call TRBJ2-5; TRBD1 matches at 11 bases. Germline trimming cut 4 bases from V and 4 bases from J; bases unmatched to any gene: 3. The CDR3 spans 14 residues. Germline V gives CDR1 SGHRS, CDR2 YFSETQ. CDR3 loop: CASSHGTGGETQYF. In DNA form, the CDR3 reads TGCGCCAGCAGCCATGGGACAGGGGGAGAGACCCAGTACTTC.

This chain uses TRBV10-1 with TRBJ2-2, with D unresolved. The CDR3 is made up of 16 amino acids. Trimming took off 3 bases at V and 0 bases at J, with 11 bases between the two ends. In germline, CDR1 is WNHNN, CDR2 SYGVQD (reference sequence). CDR3 nucleotides: TGCGCCAGCAGTGAATCTCGAACAGCGAACACCGGGGAGCTGTTTTTT. This codes for CASSESRTANTGELFF.

This chain uses TRBV29-1 with TRBJ2-3; D not certain. The CDR3 spans 13 residues. Trimming shortened V by 8 bases and J by 0 bases, and 12 bases separated the two germline ends. Germline CDR1 reads SQVTM; CDR2 reads ANQGSEA. The CDR3 loop is CSSDAASTDTQYF. The CDR3 DNA reads TGCAGCTCTGACGCGGCTAGCACAGATACGCAGTATTTT.

V is TRBV5-6 and J is TRBJ2-2, with 8 bases identical to TRBD2. The CDR3 runs 19 residues. The junction had 18 bases not matched to a gene; V was cut back by 3 bases and J by 5 bases. Germline V gives CDR1 SGHDT, CDR2 YYEEEE. DNA for the CDR3: TGTGCCAGCAGCTCCCGAGACCTCCCGGGGGGGAGTATGACCGGGGAGCTGTTTTTT. It encodes CASSSRDLPGGSMTGELFF.

The rearrangement uses TRBV2 and TRBJ2-6; TRBD1 matches 9 bases. V dropped 10 bases and J dropped 0; count of bases not matched to a gene: 4. CDR3 length equals 15 residues. Germline CDR1 and CDR2: SNHLY and FYNNEI. CDR3 protein: CATGTGNSGANVLTF. The DNA of the CDR3 is TGTGCCACCGGGACAGGGAACTCTGGGGCCAACGTCCTGACTTTC. The full variable domain, with the rest looked up from reference TRBV2 and TRBJ2-6, is EPEVTQTPSHQVTQMGQEVILRCVPISNHLYFYWYRQILGQKVEFLVSFYNNEISEKSEIFDDQFSVERPDGSNFTLKIRSTKLEDSAMYFCATGTGNSGANVLTFGAGSRLTVL.

The chain combines TRBV27 with TRBJ1-1; TRBD1 aligns across 7 bases. CDR3 length equals 13 residues. Germline assignment: CDR1 MNHEY and CDR2 SMNVEV (reference sequence). V trimming: 4 bases; J trimming: 5 bases; junction bases outside the gene matches: 4. The CDR3 here is CASSSDRRTEAFF. The CDR3 nucleotides are TGTGCCAGCAGTTCGGACAGGCGTACTGAAGCTTTCTTT.

The V call is TRBV30, the J call TRBJ2-2; D might be TRBD2 (5 bases). Germline-derived CDR1 and CDR2 are GTSNPN and SVGIG (reference sequence). The CDR3 sequence is 17 residues long. The V end was cut by 1 base, the J end by 5 bases, with 20 bases between. CDR3 nucleotides: TGTGCCTGGAGTGGAGATACTAGATCTCTTAGAACCGGGGAGCTGTTTTTT. Protein product: CAWSGDTRSLRTGELFF.

V usage is TRBV2 and J usage is TRBJ1-1; 8 nucleotides agree with TRBD1. The junction had 9 bases not matched to a gene; V was cut back by 7 bases and J by 11 bases. Germline assignment: CDR1 SNHLY and CDR2 FYNNEI. This CDR3 has 12 residues. The CDR3 region is CASTRTGITAFF. DNA of the CDR3: TGTGCCAGCACCCGGACAGGGATAACGGCTTTCTTT.

V usage is TRBV2 and J usage is TRBJ1-1; possibly TRBD1 for D (5 bases). The germline CDR1 and CDR2 sequences are SNHLY and FYNNEI. Trimming cost V 7 bases and J 1 base, with 16 bases left between them. The CDR3 has 15 residues. CDR3 loop: CASIFRRGGNTEAFF. The DNA for the CDR3 is TGTGCCAGCATCTTCAGGAGGGGCGGGAACACTGAAGCTTTCTTT.

The chain uses TRBV20-1 and TRBJ2-1; no clear D gene. V was pared by 6 bases and J by 9 bases, with 18 bases between. Germline CDR1 DFQATT, CDR2 SNEGSKA (reference sequence). This CDR3 comprises 13 residues. The CDR3 protein is CSAAGPGYGEQFF. Here the CDR3 DNA reads TGCAGTGCGGCAGGCCCAGGATACGGTGAGCAGTTCTTC.

The genes are TRBV18 and TRBJ2-5; 12 positions agree with TRBD2. Germline values: CDR1 KGHSH, CDR2 LQKENI. V was clipped by 4 bases and J by 1 base; unmatched bases: 4. The CDR3 sequence is 16 residues long. DNA of the CDR3: TGTGCCAGCTCACTCGGACTAGCGGGGTCCCAAGAGACCCAGTACTTC. Protein sequence: CASSLGLAGSQETQYF.

V is TRBV9 and J is TRBJ2-5; tentative D call: TRBD1 (6 bases). Germline V CDR1 and CDR2: SGDLS, YYNGEE. The CDR3 is 15 amino acids. The V and J ends lost 3 bases and 1 base respectively, with 13 bases between them. The CDR3 is CASSATGNRQETQYF. In DNA form, the CDR3 reads TGTGCCAGCAGCGCGACAGGCAATCGCCAAGAGACCCAGTACTTC.

This rearrangement joins TRBV20-1 to TRBJ2-1; D not certain. CDR3 length: 13 amino acids. V lost 0 bases to trimming and J lost 4 bases, with 7 bases between them. Germline V gene lookup returns CDR1 DFQATT and CDR2 SNEGSKA (reference sequence). The CDR3 region has the DNA TGCAGTGCTAGAGATGTTAGATACAATGAGCAGTTCTTC. Amino acid sequence: CSARDVRYNEQFF.

The rearrangement uses TRBV30 and TRBJ2-7; D is ambiguous. The germline CDR1 and CDR2 sequences are GTSNPN and SVGIG (reference sequence). V was trimmed by 3 bases and J by 3 bases, leaving 12 bases between them. The CDR3 is made up of 13 amino acids. The CDR3 loop is CAWSGDGLYEQYF. CDR3 DNA: TGTGCCTGGAGCGGAGATGGTCTCTACGAGCAGTACTTC.

V and J are TRBV7-2 and TRBJ2-2; D is perhaps TRBD1 (5 bases). Per germline, CDR1 SGHTA and CDR2 FQGNSA. V lost 0 bases and J 6 bases, leaving 11 bases between the germline ends. The CDR3 is made up of 15 amino acids. The CDR3 protein is CASSLAGPHPGELFF. The DNA of the CDR3 is TGTGCCAGCAGCTTAGCGGGGCCCCACCCCGGGGAGCTGTTTTTT.

The chain combines TRBV10-3 with TRBJ2-7, with D perhaps being TRBD1 or TRBD2 (5 bases each). CDR1 and CDR2 from the germline V gene are ENHRY and SYGVKD. The CDR3 is 15 amino acids. Trimming removed 3 bases at V and 2 bases at J, with 14 bases between. CDR3 in DNA: TGTGCCATCAGTGAATTCGGGGCCGGACCCTACGAGCAGTACTTC. Residues: CAISEFGAGPYEQYF.

The chain employs TRBV12-3 or TRBV12-4 and TRBJ2-2; no clear D gene. The length of the CDR3 is 14 residues. V shed 3 bases and J shed 4 bases, with 9 bases lying between them. CDR3: CASSFTGSTGELFF. The CDR3 DNA reads as TGTGCCAGCAGTTTCACTGGATCCACCGGGGAGCTGTTTTTT.

The chain employs TRBV7-3 and TRBJ2-1; D is undetermined. The CDR3 has 15 residues. Deletions cut 6 bases from V and 0 bases from J, with 12 bases between. Germline V gives CDR1 SGHTA, CDR2 FQGTGA. The CDR3 nucleotides read TGTGCCAGCAGGGCCCCGGGCAGCTCCTACAATGAGCAGTTCTTC. It is translated as CASRAPGSSYNEQFF.

V and J are TRBV7-3 and TRBJ1-1; a weak D match, TRBD1 (5 bases). The germline CDR1 and CDR2 sequences are SGHTA and FQGTGA. Trimming took off 3 bases at V and 3 bases at J, with 14 bases between the two ends. The CDR3 runs 15 residues. The CDR3 DNA reads TGTGCCAGCAGCTTGCAGGGAGGTATAGACACTGAAGCTTTCTTT. Its protein product is CASSLQGGIDTEAFF.